This T cell receptor beta chain was profiled in a study of blood T cell repertoires in COVID-19. Looking at the study overall: Nucleic acid was either cDNA or gDNA, and it came from T cells, B-cell-depleted T cells, or PBMCs.

This CDR3 is 13 amino acids long. The germline V gene has CDR1 ENHRY and CDR2 SYGVKD. The V segment lost 11 bases and the J segment 3 bases; nucleotides outside the gene matches: 7. How the authors handled the data: It was from reference gene primer amplification that nucleated cell counts were estimated. Here immunoSEQ multiplex PCR was the method, and the copy in TCRdb shows in-frame clones only, minus some. Clonal size and the V and J genes are those of that table, whereas D and trimming came from the DNA. The profile shows fewer than 200,000 clones, 70% to 85% of them singletons. The specimen sequenced was peripheral blood. This sequence originates from a man in his 60s who had recovered from COVID-19. The rearrangement uses TRBV10-3 and TRBJ1-5; 7 positions agree with TRBD1. CDR3 sequence reads: CAARQGFNQPQHF. The DNA of the CDR3 is TGTGCCGCCAGACAGGGCTTCAATCAGCCCCAGCATTTT.